Presented here are 22 T cell receptor beta chains from one specimen sequenced in a study of blood T cell repertoires in COVID-19. Sequencing was performed with immunoSEQ multiplex PCR; in TCRdb, only in-frame clones are kept and a portion is missing. The sample lists about 200,000 clones, approximately 81% occurring once. The sample taken for sequencing was peripheral blood. Receptors originate from a woman older than 75 with acute or convalescent COVID-19.

This clone occurred once. The V call is TRBV11-2, the J call TRBJ1-5, with D unclear. V was shortened by 3 bases and J by 5 bases, with 14 bases between the two germline ends. Germline V gene lookup returns CDR1 SGHAT and CDR2 FQNNGV. The CDR3 has 15 amino acids. The CDR3 nucleotides are TGTGCCAGCAGCTTGTGGGGAGAGTCGGATCAGCCCCAGCATTTT. It encodes CASSLWGESDQPQHF.

V usage is TRBV6-5 and J usage is TRBJ1-2; D might be TRBD1 (6 bases). The CDR3 covers 15 residues. Germline values: CDR1 MNHEY, CDR2 SVGAGI. The ends were cut back, 1 base at V and 8 bases at J, with 17 bases in the middle. DNA of the CDR3: TGTGCCAGCAGTTACTTAACAGGGCCCTGGGGAGGCTACACCTTC. Amino acids: CASSYLTGPWGGYTF.

The J gene is TRBJ1-2, the V gene TRBV19, with D perhaps TRBD1 (5 bases). The CDR3 contains 15 residues. The ends were cut back, 7 bases at V and 1 base at J, with 16 bases in the middle. Germline CDR1 is LNHDA and CDR2 is SQIVND (reference sequence). CDR3 amino acids: CASTLPGGGNYGYTF. CDR3 nucleotides: TGTGCCAGTACGCTACCCGGGGGAGGTAACTATGGCTACACCTTC.

The J gene is TRBJ1-2, the V gene TRBV3-1 (or the pseudogene TRBV3-2), with D perhaps matching TRBD1 (5 bases). The V end was cut by 1 base, the J end by 14 bases, with 11 bases between. Germline V gene lookup returns CDR1 LGHDT and CDR2 YNNKEL (reference sequence). CDR3 length: 11 residues. The CDR3 DNA is TGTGCCAGCAGCCAAGGCGGACACGAAACCTTC. Its protein product is CASSQGGHETF.

This chain joins TRBV11-1 and TRBJ2-7; 10 bases fit TRBD1. This CDR3 has 14 residues. The trim removed 9 bases at V and 5 bases at J, leaving 10 bases unmatched. CDR1 and CDR2 from the germline V gene are SGHAT and FQDESV (reference sequence). CDR3 residues: CASSRDRGPHEQYF. The CDR3 DNA reads TGTGCCAGTTCCCGGGACAGGGGTCCCCACGAGCAGTACTTC.

The genes are TRBV28 and TRBJ1-5; the match to TRBD1 covers 8 bases. The CDR3 covers 14 residues. Looked up from germline, CDR1 is MDHEN and CDR2 is SYDVKM. Losses at the gene ends were 5 bases for V and 6 bases for J; bases not matched to a gene: 6. The CDR3 loop is CASSARQGRQPQHF. CDR3 in DNA: TGTGCCAGCAGTGCCCGACAGGGGCGTCAGCCCCAGCATTTT.

The rearrangement uses TRBV6-5 and TRBJ1-6; no definite D call. The CDR3 extends over 16 amino acids. Germline V gives CDR1 MNHEY, CDR2 SVGAGI. Trimming stripped 0 bases from V and 10 bases from J, with 16 bases between. CDR3 DNA sequence: TGTGCCAGCAGTTACTCGTTCGGAGCCTCGGTCTCACCCCTCCACTTT. This translates into CASSYSFGASVSPLHF.

The V gene is TRBV10-3, the J gene TRBJ1-1, with D hard to call. This CDR3 region has 12 residues. The ends were cut back, 4 bases at V and 7 bases at J, with 10 bases in the middle. The germline V gene has CDR1 ENHRY and CDR2 SYGVKD. The CDR3 nucleotides are TGTGCCATCAGTGTATCGCAGGATGAAGCTTTCTTT. This sequence encodes CAISVSQDEAFF.

The gene calls are TRBV30 and TRBJ2-3; 11 positions match TRBD1. The CDR3 has 17 amino acids. Looked up from germline, CDR1 is GTSNPN and CDR2 is SVGIG (reference sequence). Trimming at V came to 1 base and at J to 4 bases, leaving 10 bases not matched to a gene. The CDR3 reads CAWSDPGGTGGPDTQYF. CDR3 nucleotides: TGTGCCTGGAGTGATCCGGGTGGGACAGGGGGTCCAGATACGCAGTATTTT.

This chain's CDR3 is CASSGQGINEQFF. In DNA form, the CDR3 reads TGTGCCAGCTCGGGACAGGGAATCAATGAGCAGTTCTTC. V is TRBV19 and J is TRBJ2-1, with TRBD1 identical over 9 bases. CDR3 length equals 13 residues. Per the germline V gene, CDR1 is LNHDA and CDR2 is SQIVND (reference sequence). After removal of 9 bases from V and 6 bases from J, the junction contained 6 bases not matched to a gene.

This clone was detected only once. The chain uses TRBV19 and TRBJ2-5, with 8 bases that match TRBD1. After removal of 4 bases from V and 4 bases from J, the junction contained 5 bases not matched to a gene. The CDR3 sequence is 14 residues long. CDR1 and CDR2 from the germline V gene are LNHDA and SQIVND (reference sequence). CDR3 amino acids: CASSTTGETETQYF. CDR3 nucleotides: TGTGCCAGTAGTACGACAGGGGAAACAGAGACCCAGTACTTC.

The gene calls are TRBV14 and TRBJ2-3; a possible D gene is TRBD2 (6 bases). The V end was cut by 3 bases, the J end by 5 bases, with 15 bases between. Germline CDR1 SGHDN, CDR2 FVKESK. This CDR3 has 15 amino acids. The CDR3 reads CASSQSSGVLDTQYF. The CDR3 region has the DNA TGTGCCAGCAGCCAGAGCTCGGGGGTTTTAGATACGCAGTATTTT.

V and J are TRBV19 and TRBJ2-2, with D possibly being TRBD1 (5 bases). The CDR3 spans 17 residues. V was trimmed by 0 bases and J by 7 bases, leaving 18 bases between them. Germline CDR1 LNHDA, CDR2 SQIVND (reference sequence). CDR3 sequence reads: CASSIEGGALPRGELFF. CDR3 DNA sequence: TGTGCCAGTAGTATAGAGGGTGGGGCCTTGCCCCGCGGGGAGCTGTTTTTT.

The chain is built from TRBV27 and TRBJ1-5, with a tentative D call TRBD1 (5 bases). Germline V CDR1 and CDR2: MNHEY, SMNVEV (reference sequence). The ends were cut back, 6 bases at V and 1 base at J, with 13 bases in the middle. The CDR3 loop spans 15 amino acids. The CDR3 protein is CASRNSGPSNQPQHF. In nucleotides, the CDR3 is TGTGCCAGCAGAAACTCAGGGCCGAGCAATCAGCCCCAGCATTTT.

V usage is TRBV7-3 and J usage is TRBJ2-1, with TRBD2 matching 14 bases. The CDR3 runs 18 residues. From germline, CDR1 is SGHTA and CDR2 FQGTGA. The V gene end was trimmed by 4 bases and the J gene end by 6 bases; junction bases not matched to a gene: 11. The CDR3 loop reads CASSSPTGTSGGSNEQFF. The DNA for the CDR3 is TGTGCCAGCAGCTCACCGACAGGGACTAGCGGGGGAAGCAATGAGCAGTTCTTC. Based on the CDR3 plus reference TRBV7-3 and TRBJ2-1, the full variable domain is GAGVSQTPSNKVTEKGKYVELRCDPISGHTALYWYRQSLGQGPEFLIYFQGTGAADDSGLPNDRFFAVRPEGSVSTLKIQRTERGDSAVYLCASSSPTGTSGGSNEQFFGPGTRLTVL.

The chain has TRBV5-1 and TRBJ2-3, with 12 nucleotides matching TRBD2. V lost 2 bases and J lost 5; bases outside the gene matches: 12. Per germline, CDR1 SGHRS and CDR2 YFSETQ. The CDR3 contains 18 residues. The CDR3 region is CASSFRLAGDGAGDTQYF. The DNA of the CDR3 is TGCGCCAGCAGCTTCCGACTAGCGGGGGACGGTGCAGGAGATACGCAGTATTTT.

The chain joins TRBV5-8 to TRBJ2-6; D not resolved. Germline lookup yields CDR1 SGHTS and CDR2 YDEGEE. V shed 4 bases and J shed 4 bases, with 9 bases lying between them. The CDR3 extends over 14 amino acids. The DNA for the CDR3 is TGTGCCAGCAGCCTCCGTGGCGGGGCCAACGTCCTGACTTTC. Translating it yields CASSLRGGANVLTF.

V and J are TRBV4-3 and TRBJ1-5, with D uncertain. This CDR3 has 13 residues. Germline CDR1 reads LGHNA; CDR2 reads YSLEER. The germline V and J ends were trimmed by 1 base and 6 bases, with 7 bases remaining between them. The DNA for the CDR3 is TGCGCCAGCAGCCAAGGACGGGGTCAGCCCCAGCATTTT. It yields the protein CASSQGRGQPQHF.

The chain combines TRBV4-1 with TRBJ2-7, with a possible D match to TRBD2 (6 bases). The germline V and J ends were trimmed by 5 bases and 1 base, with 12 bases remaining between them. In germline, CDR1 is MGHRA, CDR2 YSYEKL. The CDR3 runs to 14 residues. The CDR3 loop is CASSLLALSYEQYF. In nucleotides, the CDR3 is TGCGCCAGCAGCTTACTAGCTTTGTCCTACGAGCAGTACTTC.

The chain links TRBV9 to TRBJ2-7, with a possible D match to TRBD1 (5 bases). With 2 bases removed from V and 6 bases from J, the gap between germline ends came to 12 bases. Germline V gene sequence: CDR1 SGDLS, CDR2 YYNGEE. The CDR3 extends over 13 amino acids. The CDR3 sequence: CASSVTGPGEQYF. CDR3 nucleotides: TGTGCCAGCAGCGTTACAGGTCCGGGCGAGCAGTACTTC.

The V gene is TRBV18, the J gene TRBJ2-7; maybe TRBD2 (6 bases). The CDR3 is 15 amino acids. The germline V and J ends were trimmed by 1 base and 0 bases, with 10 bases remaining between them. From germline, CDR1 is KGHSH and CDR2 LQKENI. This CDR3 is CASSPLAGSSYEQYF. The CDR3 nucleotides read TGTGCCAGCTCACCACTTGCGGGAAGCTCCTACGAGCAGTACTTC.

The V and J genes are TRBV10-3 and TRBJ1-6; D is possibly TRBD1 (5 bases). This CDR3 is built from 13 residues. V was trimmed by 4 bases and J by 8 bases, leaving 9 bases between them. CDR1 is ENHRY, CDR2 SYGVKD, per germline. The CDR3, as DNA: TGTGCCATCAGTGCAGGGAATGATTCACCCCTCCACTTT. Translation: CAISAGNDSPLHF.